The present TCR beta chain was sequenced within a study of cytomegalovirus exposure and HLA in healthy donors. This CDR3 spans 15 amino acids. Germline lookup yields CDR1 SGHAT and CDR2 FQNNGV. V was cut by 1 base and J by 1 base, with 10 bases left in between. PCR involved 60 Vbeta and 13 Jbeta primers. This table comes from immunoSEQ multiplex PCR, and its TCRdb copy is limited to in-frame clones, with some not included. The sample holds some 150,000 clones, roughly 79% seen once. This receptor was identified in a woman aged 35 to 49 in good health and CMV-seronegative. The specimen sequenced was PBMCs. V is TRBV11-2 and J is TRBJ2-5; D perhaps matches TRBD2 (6 bases). CDR3 in DNA: TGTGCCAGCAGCTTAGTGGGGGGTGTCCAAGAGACCCAGTACTTC. It yields the protein CASSLVGGVQETQYF.